The entry below describes one T cell receptor (beta chain). This clonotype was counted between two and nine times. Its antigen is still unknown. Base-call qualities are not available, and no considerably larger clone is one nucleotide away. The library was produced with 5' RACE. The sample was run on an Illumina HiSeq 2500. A second roughly 6 to 11 cycle PCR used a sample-barcoded 5' primer and a J-beta primer mix. A unique molecular identifier was introduced onto each TCR beta cDNA molecule by a template-switch 5' adaptor carrying 12 random nucleotides. At least 2.5 million CDR3-containing paired-end reads were obtained from each sample. All of the RNA was converted into first-strand cDNA using the Mint cDNA synthesis kit, with a TRBC-specific oligonucleotide serving as the primer. Following uracil-DNA glycosylase treatment, a first 18-cycle PCR with universal primers M1SS and BC2_uni_R was performed on all cDNA. As for how the authors treated the data: For normalization, 1 million high-quality reads, each with a distinct molecular identifier, were randomly selected from each sample. Instead of being binned into consensus sequences, reads with shared molecular identifiers were discarded. MiTCR, with a Q25 quality threshold and the strictest error-elimination algorithm, was used for CDR3 identification, clonotype clustering and error correction. A nonparametric unseen species model using Euler transformation provided a lower-bound estimate of total TCR beta diversity. Starting from the raw public reads, TCRdb applied fastp trimming at Q25, assembled clones with MiXCR and retained in-frame beta chains. Under each unique CDR3 protein, matching rows form one entry showing the most common genes and DNA. The V and J calls, along with clone size, are taken from TCRdb and not from the paper's own processing. The sample yields roughly 730,000 distinct CDR3 sequences; just over 55% were counted once. The ten biggest clones cover roughly 24% of the sample.

Systemically healthy Caucasian individuals from Russia, over 30 in total and aged roughly 6 to 90 years, were included as donors. Each donor gave 9.5 to 10 milliliters of peripheral blood, drawn into EDTA-treated Vacutainer tubes. PBMCs were isolated by Ficoll-Paque density-gradient centrifugation, with at least 7 million obtained per sample. Trizol reagent was used to extract total RNA from the PBMCs, yielding at least 5.5 micrograms per sample. Naive CD45RAhigh/CD27high T cell percentages were measured by flow cytometry on a PBMC aliquot from every donor. These data originate in a study of blood T cells in healthy people across ages (dated by TCRdb to the mid-2010s). Notes on the research overall: In model experiments, template switching captured roughly one uniquely barcoded TCR beta cDNA molecule for every two T cells. To track age-related changes in TCR beta repertoire diversity, the study relied on deep sequencing normalized with unique cDNA molecular identifiers. Four age groups were formed from the donors: young (average about 16 years), middle-aged (just under 40), aged (roughly 59) and long-lived (about 80). Donors of different ages were randomly distributed across sequencing lanes to avoid experimental bias. Two additional independent replicas of 1 million unique cDNA reads from the same blood draw were analyzed for two donors (one aged 18 to 30 and one aged 80 or older).

Beyond this particular receptor, the publication reports: Donor CMV infection status was unknown, potentially confounding age-related changes in expanded clonotypes. Conclusive comparison of naive and antigen-experienced compartments was prevented by the profiling of bulk unsorted PBMCs. Compared with the aged group, the long-lived group had more naive CD4+ T cells, fewer expanded clones and increased TCR diversity, a pattern suggesting age selection. Observed TCR beta diversity per million T cells fell roughly linearly with age, and a significant reduction was already apparent by age about 36. Total diversity estimates from one million sequenced T cells were considered lower bounds and underestimates. Observed TCR beta diversity correlated strongly with the percentage of naive T cells measured by flow cytometry.

Ends trimmed: V by 10 bases, J by 1 base; bases unmatched to a gene: 14. Its CDR3 holds 18 amino acids, cysteine through phenylalanine. Just the 54-base CDR3 DNA is kept, in frame starting at base 1. The receptor's source is a man aged 35-49 years in good health. Sequencing input: blood. The sequence joins TRBV12-3 or TRBV12-4 to TRBJ2-6; 9 bases in the middle match TRBD1. The CDR3 protein sequence reads: CAISGTGPHVSGANVLTF. The bases are TGTGCCATATCCGGGACAGGGCCCCACGTGTCTGGGGCCAACGTCCTGACTTTC.